The rows below give T cell receptor beta chains drawn from one sample of a study of patients and donors after allogeneic stem cell transplantation. TCRdb recomputed calls from the RT-PCR reads with MiXCR, one row per CDR3 protein. Found here are a few hundred thousand distinct CDR3 sequences, around an eighth of them singletons; the top ten hold 11%. Sequenced: blood, either unsorted or a sorted T cell fraction (not recorded which). The receptors were gathered from a human donor who was either an allogeneic HSCT recipient or a stem cell or donor lymphocyte infusion donor (not recorded which). It is not recorded whose cells these are; they may come from a transplant donor. Each CDR3 is given with its conserved first and last residue. Fields, in order: V gene, clone size, D gene, J gene, CDR3 DNA, CDR3 protein. D genes are given only for firm matches. Rows give clone size only sometimes, using once, few, many, or a class for an expanded clone.

V gene: TRBV7-3; clone size: few; D gene: TRBD2; J gene: TRBJ2-1; CDR3 DNA: TGTGCCAGCAGCCCCCAGGGCGGGAGAGGAAATGAGCAGTTCTTC; CDR3 protein: CASSPQGGRGNEQFF
V gene: TRBV5-1; clone size: many; D gene: -; J gene: TRBJ2-2; CDR3 DNA: TGCGCCAGCAGCTTGGCTGGGACTTCGAACACCGGGGAGCTGTTTTTT; CDR3 protein: CASSLAGTSNTGELFF
V gene: TRBV3-1; clone size: -; D gene: -; J gene: TRBJ2-3; CDR3 DNA: TGTGCCAGCAGCCGCGGCCTACTAGGGCCAGATACGCAGTATTTT; CDR3 protein: CASSRGLLGPDTQYF
V gene: TRBV6-6; clone size: -; D gene: -; J gene: TRBJ1-1; CDR3 DNA: TGTGCCATCCAAATACAGACGAACACTGAAGCTTTCTTT; CDR3 protein: CAIQIQTNTEAFF
V gene: TRBV25-1; clone size: -; D gene: -; J gene: TRBJ2-7; CDR3 DNA: TGTGCCAGCAGTGAATCTAGACTACCCGAGCAGTACTTC; CDR3 protein: CASSESRLPEQYF
V gene: TRBV6-1; clone size: few; D gene: -; J gene: TRBJ2-7; CDR3 DNA: TGTGCCAGCAGGGGGGACTGGCAATTTGGCGAGCAGTACTTC; CDR3 protein: CASRGDWQFGEQYF
V gene: TRBV5-6; clone size: many; D gene: -; J gene: TRBJ2-6; CDR3 DNA: TGTGCCAGCATCCGCTTAAGGGTGGCTGGGGCCAACGTCCTGACTTTC; CDR3 protein: CASIRLRVAGANVLTF
V gene: TRBV7-9; clone size: -; D gene: TRBD2; J gene: TRBJ2-1; CDR3 DNA: TGTGCCAGCATTCCAACTAGCGGGGGGATATCTGAGCAGTTCTTC; CDR3 protein: CASIPTSGGISEQFF
V gene: TRBV6-1; clone size: many; D gene: TRBD2; J gene: TRBJ2-7; CDR3 DNA: TGTGCCAGCAGGGTCGGGAGGGAGGGCGAGCAGTACTTC; CDR3 protein: CASRVGREGEQYF
V gene: TRBV27; clone size: few; D gene: -; J gene: TRBJ1-2; CDR3 DNA: TGTGCCAGCAGTCACAGTAGGGGCCGACTCGCCTATGGCTACACCTTC; CDR3 protein: CASSHSRGRLAYGYTF
V gene: TRBV5-4; clone size: -; D gene: TRBD2; J gene: TRBJ2-5; CDR3 DNA: TGTGCCAGCAGCCCCACTAGCGGGAAGCTCCAAGAGACCCAGTACTTC; CDR3 protein: CASSPTSGKLQETQYF
V gene: TRBV11-2; clone size: -; D gene: -; J gene: TRBJ1-1; CDR3 DNA: TGTGCCAGCAGCTTCCGGACGGACCGCCAAGCTTTCTTT; CDR3 protein: CASSFRTDRQAFF
V gene: TRBV12-3/TRBV12-4; clone size: few; D gene: -; J gene: TRBJ2-6; CDR3 DNA: TGTGCCAGCAGCTCCACTGGGGCCAACGTCCTGACTTTC; CDR3 protein: CASSSTGANVLTF
V gene: TRBV27; clone size: -; D gene: -; J gene: TRBJ2-1; CDR3 DNA: TGTGCCAGCAGTTTATACCCCTCGCGGGGATTCTACAATGAGCAGTTCTTC; CDR3 protein: CASSLYPSRGFYNEQFF
V gene: TRBV9; clone size: few; D gene: TRBD1; J gene: TRBJ1-6; CDR3 DNA: TGTGCCAGCAGCCCGGGACAGAGCTCCTATAATTCACCCCTCCACTTT; CDR3 protein: CASSPGQSSYNSPLHF
V gene: TRBV7-7; clone size: -; D gene: TRBD2; J gene: TRBJ2-3; CDR3 DNA: TGTGCTAGCAGCTTACAGGGACTAGCGGAAGATACGCAGTATTTT; CDR3 protein: CASSLQGLAEDTQYF
V gene: TRBV7-2; clone size: few; D gene: -; J gene: TRBJ2-7; CDR3 DNA: TGTGCCAGCAGCTTAGGAAAGGGCTACGAGCAGTACTTC; CDR3 protein: CASSLGKGYEQYF
V gene: TRBV6-1; clone size: many; D gene: -; J gene: TRBJ1-6; CDR3 DNA: TGTGCCAGCAGGGAGACTAAGGGGTATAGCTCCTATAATTCACCCCTCCACTTT; CDR3 protein: CASRETKGYSSYNSPLHF
V gene: TRBV5-6; clone size: many; D gene: -; J gene: TRBJ1-1; CDR3 DNA: TGTGCCAGCAGCTTGACAGGGTTGGGCACTGAAGCTTTCTTT; CDR3 protein: CASSLTGLGTEAFF
V gene: TRBV9; clone size: few; D gene: TRBD2; J gene: TRBJ2-5; CDR3 DNA: TGTGCCAGCAGTTCCCTCATGGGACTAGCGGGAGAGGCCCAGTACTTC; CDR3 protein: CASSSLMGLAGEAQYF
V gene: TRBV3-1; clone size: -; D gene: -; J gene: TRBJ2-7; CDR3 DNA: TGTGCCAGCAGCCAAGATGACAGGCAGGGCTACGAGCAGTACTTC; CDR3 protein: CASSQDDRQGYEQYF
V gene: TRBV20-1; clone size: many; D gene: -; J gene: TRBJ2-2; CDR3 DNA: TGCAGTGCTAGAGGCGGCCGGGGGAGCACCGGGGAGCTGTTTTTT; CDR3 protein: CSARGGRGSTGELFF
V gene: TRBV20-1; clone size: medium-sized; D gene: -; J gene: TRBJ2-3; CDR3 DNA: TGCAGTGCCTCGCCGTCGACGGGGTACACAGATACGCAGTATTTT; CDR3 protein: CSASPSTGYTDTQYF
V gene: TRBV7-9; clone size: many; D gene: -; J gene: TRBJ2-6; CDR3 DNA: TGTGCCAGCAGCTTAGGGTCAGCTATCTCTGGGGCCAACGTCCTGACTTTC; CDR3 protein: CASSLGSAISGANVLTF
V gene: TRBV7-9; clone size: few; D gene: -; J gene: TRBJ1-4; CDR3 DNA: TGTGCCAGCAGCTTAGGAGACAGGATTGATGAAAAACTGTTTTTT; CDR3 protein: CASSLGDRIDEKLFF
V gene: TRBV6-1; clone size: few; D gene: TRBD2; J gene: TRBJ2-1; CDR3 DNA: TGTGCCAGCAGACCGACTAGCGGGAGATTCTACAATGAGCAGTTCTTC; CDR3 protein: CASRPTSGRFYNEQFF
V gene: TRBV20-1; clone size: many; D gene: -; J gene: TRBJ2-5; CDR3 DNA: TGCAGTGCTAGAGACCCTTTATTCGGGGGGCCTCGGGAGACCCAGTACTTC; CDR3 protein: CSARDPLFGGPRETQYF
V gene: TRBV18; clone size: many; D gene: -; J gene: TRBJ1-1; CDR3 DNA: TGTGCCAGCTCACCACTCGGGGGGACTGAAGCTTTCTTT; CDR3 protein: CASSPLGGTEAFF
V gene: TRBV6-5; clone size: many; D gene: -; J gene: TRBJ2-6; CDR3 DNA: TGTGCCAGCAGTTCCCGGACACGGAGATATGGATCTGGGGCCAACGTCCTGACTTTC; CDR3 protein: CASSSRTRRYGSGANVLTF
V gene: TRBV24-1; clone size: few; D gene: TRBD1; J gene: TRBJ2-7; CDR3 DNA: TGTGCCACCAGTGATCCTGGGACAGGGACGGGGTACGAGCAGTACTTC; CDR3 protein: CATSDPGTGTGYEQYF